This T cell receptor beta chain originates from a study of blood T cell repertoires in COVID-19. About the research overall: Samples of COVID-19 (acute and convalescent) were obtained from the United States, Italy and Spain.

Trimming stripped 0 bases from V and 4 bases from J, with 15 bases between. The CDR3 runs to 15 residues. Per germline, CDR1 GTSNPN and CDR2 SVGIG (reference sequence). Per the authors' pipeline: It was from reference gene primer amplification that nucleated cell counts were estimated. TCRdb keeps only in-frame clones here, not all; method: immunoSEQ multiplex PCR. The D gene and trimming were derived from the DNA, and the V and J assignments and clone size from that table. Among some 74,000 clones listed, 88% were seen once. Sequencing used peripheral blood. This rearrangement joins TRBV30 to TRBJ2-5; D may be TRBD2 (5 bases). The sequence was collected from a woman of 80 years or more with acute or convalescent COVID-19. The CDR3 reads CAWSVGYASRETQYF. The CDR3 DNA reads as TGTGCCTGGAGTGTAGGGTATGCTAGCCGAGAGACCCAGTACTTC.